This T cell receptor (beta chain) was sequenced in a study of blood T cell repertoires in COVID-19. On the study more broadly: Both acute and convalescent COVID-19 samples were obtained from the United States, Italy and Spain. From T cells, B-cell-depleted T cells, or PBMCs came the material, which was cDNA or gDNA.

In the original workflow: Quantification of nucleated cells was approximated via reference gene primer amplification. The protocol was immunoSEQ multiplex PCR, while the TCRdb copy is restricted to in-frame clones and leaves out a portion. D and trimming come from the DNA, and the V and J calls and clone size come from that table. Found here are around 140,000 clones, around 89% of them singletons; the top ten hold around 2.9%. This clone has just one count. Germline V gives CDR1 MDHEN, CDR2 SYDVKM. With V trimmed by 4 bases and J by 10 bases, 15 bases remained unmatched. The CDR3 extends over 17 amino acids.

The material sequenced was peripheral blood. This clonotype was sampled from a man between 60 and 70 years old with active or convalescent COVID-19. V is TRBV28 and J is TRBJ2-1; the match to TRBD2 covers 11 bases. The chain's CDR3 is CASSSSSGTSGRKEQFF. CDR3 DNA: TGTGCCAGCAGTTCGTCTTCCGGGACTAGCGGTCGTAAAGAGCAGTTCTTC.